This TCR beta chain was identified in a study of T cell changes during pregnancy in multiple sclerosis. Germline V gene data show CDR1 as SNHLY and CDR2 as FYNNEI. With 6 bases removed from V and 3 bases from J, the gap between germline ends came to 9 bases. The CDR3 contains 12 residues. Assay used: immunoSEQ multiplex PCR; TCRdb lists only in-frame clones, some missing. This table has 55,000 or so clones, 80% to 95% appearing once. The source is a female donor in good health, enrolled as a control in a pregnancy study. The sequenced sample was CD4+ T cells from peripheral blood mononuclear cells, obtained after pregnancy. The genes are TRBV2 and TRBJ2-7, with a tentative D call TRBD2 (5 bases). This CDR3 is CASRYTSYEQYF. In DNA form, the CDR3 reads TGTGCCAGCAGATACACTAGCTACGAGCAGTACTTC.